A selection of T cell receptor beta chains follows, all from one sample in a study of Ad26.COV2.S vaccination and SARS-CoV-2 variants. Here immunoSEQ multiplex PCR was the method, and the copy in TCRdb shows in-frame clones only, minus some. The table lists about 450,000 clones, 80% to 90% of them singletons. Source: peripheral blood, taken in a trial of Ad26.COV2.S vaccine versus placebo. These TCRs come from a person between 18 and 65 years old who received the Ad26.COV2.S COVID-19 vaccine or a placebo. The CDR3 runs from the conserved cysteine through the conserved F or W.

CDR3 protein: CASSEALGEKLFF
V gene: TRBV6-1

CDR3 protein: CAWDTGVGIYGYTF
V gene: TRBV30

CDR3 protein: CASSYGQGANNEQFF
V gene: TRBV6-5

CDR3 protein: CASSEGQGYEPQHF
V gene: TRBV6-1

CDR3 protein: CASSLVTGREFYQPQHF
V gene: TRBV7-8

CDR3 protein: CASLGIFEQFF
V gene: TRBV7-9

CDR3 protein: CASRGWEYGYTF
V gene: TRBV2

CDR3 protein: CASSQDHVDQPQHF
V gene: TRBV4-3

CDR3 protein: CASSSVYEQYF
V gene: TRBV5-6

CDR3 protein: CASSPTPGKEAFF
V gene: TRBV6-5

CDR3 protein: CASSSREVGDQPQHF
V gene: TRBV3-1/TRBV3-2

CDR3 protein: CASSQEGLVGKRLYGYTF
V gene: TRBV4-1

CDR3 protein: CASSQDILAGADTQYF
V gene: TRBV3-1/TRBV3-2

CDR3 protein: CASSSGDRGLSNQPQHF
V gene: TRBV28

CDR3 protein: CASSLGDIEDGYTF
V gene: TRBV7-2

CDR3 protein: CASRNRGAVTGELFF
V gene: TRBV2

CDR3 protein: CASSQANTEAFF
V gene: TRBV18

CDR3 protein: CASWDQWETQYF
V gene: TRBV2

CDR3 protein: CASTPGGLGTEAFF
V gene: TRBV27

CDR3 protein: CASSSASGTDTQYF
V gene: TRBV5-1

CDR3 protein: CASSLTGGEVTDTQYF
V gene: TRBV18

CDR3 protein: CASSTGLAGIRGETQYF
V gene: TRBV9

CDR3 protein: CSARPEVEQFF
V gene: TRBV20-1

CDR3 protein: CASSHGAPGYGYTF
V gene: TRBV14

CDR3 protein: CASSLLWGPGETQYF
V gene: TRBV19

CDR3 protein: CASSPTFFGQLNEQFF
V gene: TRBV4-3

CDR3 protein: CASSLGPVGRRGEDTQYF
V gene: TRBV5-1

CDR3 protein: CASSTPGQGNEQYF
V gene: TRBV5-4

CDR3 protein: CATSDPSWTGDDGYTF
V gene: TRBV24-1

CDR3 protein: CASSLNTGELFF
V gene: TRBV5-5

CDR3 protein: CASSLWDGINSPLHF
V gene: TRBV28

CDR3 protein: CASSVAPDPGYNEKLFF
V gene: TRBV9

CDR3 protein: CASSHRRLWTEDTGELFF
V gene: TRBV11-2

CDR3 protein: CASSPWGSSGANVLTF
V gene: TRBV25-1

CDR3 protein: CASSSLAEAFF
V gene: TRBV28

CDR3 protein: CASSQAVAGGNTIYF
V gene: TRBV4-3

CDR3 protein: CASSLHPTENTEAFF
V gene: TRBV7-9

CDR3 protein: CATEGLQGGDTQYF
V gene: TRBV10-3

CDR3 protein: CASSQGASGYTF
V gene: TRBV3-1/TRBV3-2

CDR3 protein: CASSLEVYQPQHF
V gene: TRBV7-9

CDR3 protein: CASSPPQGPTNTIYF
V gene: TRBV18